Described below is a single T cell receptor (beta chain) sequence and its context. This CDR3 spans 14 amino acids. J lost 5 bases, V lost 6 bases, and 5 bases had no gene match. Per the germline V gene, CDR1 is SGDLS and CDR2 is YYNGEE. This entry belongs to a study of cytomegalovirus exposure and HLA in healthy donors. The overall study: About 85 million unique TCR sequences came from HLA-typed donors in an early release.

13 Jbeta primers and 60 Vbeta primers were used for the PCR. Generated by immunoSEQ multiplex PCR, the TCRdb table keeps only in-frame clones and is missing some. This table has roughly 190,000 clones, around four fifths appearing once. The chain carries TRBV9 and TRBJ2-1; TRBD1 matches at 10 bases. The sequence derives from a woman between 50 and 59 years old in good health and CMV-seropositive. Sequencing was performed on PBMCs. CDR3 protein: CASNGGQGNNEQFF. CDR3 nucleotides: TGTGCCAGCAACGGGGGACAGGGGAACAATGAGCAGTTCTTC.